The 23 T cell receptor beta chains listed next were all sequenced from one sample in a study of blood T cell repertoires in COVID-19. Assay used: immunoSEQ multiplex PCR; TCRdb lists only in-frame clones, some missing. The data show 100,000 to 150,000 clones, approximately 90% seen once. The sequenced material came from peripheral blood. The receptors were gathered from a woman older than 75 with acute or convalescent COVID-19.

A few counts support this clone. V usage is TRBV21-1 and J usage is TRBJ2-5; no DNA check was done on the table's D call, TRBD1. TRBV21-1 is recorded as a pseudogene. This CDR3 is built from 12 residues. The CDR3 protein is CAADSLQETQYF. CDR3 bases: TGTGCTGCCGACAGCCTACAAGAGACCCAGTACTTC.

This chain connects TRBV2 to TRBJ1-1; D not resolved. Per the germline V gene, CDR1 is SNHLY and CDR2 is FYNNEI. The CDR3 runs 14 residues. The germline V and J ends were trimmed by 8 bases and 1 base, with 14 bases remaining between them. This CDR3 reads CASRFGSGNTEAFF. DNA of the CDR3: TGTGCCAGCCGTTTCGGCTCGGGGAACACTGAAGCTTTCTTT.

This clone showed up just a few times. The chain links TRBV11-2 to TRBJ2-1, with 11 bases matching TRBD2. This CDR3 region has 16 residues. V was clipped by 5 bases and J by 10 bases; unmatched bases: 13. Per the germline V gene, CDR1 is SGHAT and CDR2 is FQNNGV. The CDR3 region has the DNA TGTGCCAGCAGCCCCGGGCTAGCGGGAGGTCTCCGGGAGCAGTTCTTC. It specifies CASSPGLAGGLREQFF.

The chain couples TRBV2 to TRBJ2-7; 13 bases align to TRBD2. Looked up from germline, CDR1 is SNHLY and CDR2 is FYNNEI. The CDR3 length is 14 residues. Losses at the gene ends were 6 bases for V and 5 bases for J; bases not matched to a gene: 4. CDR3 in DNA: TGTGCCAGCAGAAGGACTAGCGGGAGAAACGAGCAGTACTTC. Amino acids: CASRRTSGRNEQYF.

The CDR3 sequence is CASSRGISSTDTQYF. The CDR3 DNA reads as TGTGCCAGCAGCCGAGGGATTTCTAGCACAGATACGCAGTATTTT. The genes are TRBV4-2 and TRBJ2-3; perhaps TRBD2 as D (5 bases). CDR1 LGHNA and CDR2 YNFKEQ come from the germline V gene. Trimming took off 4 bases at V and 0 bases at J, with 11 bases between the two ends. The CDR3 consists of 15 residues.

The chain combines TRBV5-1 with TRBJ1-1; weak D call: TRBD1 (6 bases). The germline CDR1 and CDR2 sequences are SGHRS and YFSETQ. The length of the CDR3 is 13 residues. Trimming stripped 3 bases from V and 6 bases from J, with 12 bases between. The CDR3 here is CASSSEGGAEAFF. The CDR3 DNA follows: TGCGCCAGCAGCTCGGAAGGGGGGGCTGAAGCTTTCTTT.

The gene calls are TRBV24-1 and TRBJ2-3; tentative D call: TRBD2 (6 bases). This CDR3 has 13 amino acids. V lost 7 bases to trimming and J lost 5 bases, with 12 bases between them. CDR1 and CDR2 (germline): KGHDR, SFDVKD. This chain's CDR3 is CATSGTFEDTQYF. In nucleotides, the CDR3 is TGTGCCACCAGCGGGACTTTCGAAGATACGCAGTATTTT.

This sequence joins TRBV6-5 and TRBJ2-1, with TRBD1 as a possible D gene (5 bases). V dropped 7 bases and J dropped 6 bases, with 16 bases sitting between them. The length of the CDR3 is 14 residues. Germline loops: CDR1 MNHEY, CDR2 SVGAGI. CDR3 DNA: TGTGCCAGCACCCTCTCGGGCAGGGCCAATGAGCAGTTCTTC. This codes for CASTLSGRANEQFF.

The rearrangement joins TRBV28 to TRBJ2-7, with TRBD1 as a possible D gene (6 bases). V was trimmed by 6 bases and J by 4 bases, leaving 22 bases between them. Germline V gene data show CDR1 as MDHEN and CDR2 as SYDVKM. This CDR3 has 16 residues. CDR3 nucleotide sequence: TGTGCCAGCAGCGAACCCCGGTACAGGGTCCGGTACGAGCAGTACTTC. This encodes CASSEPRYRVRYEQYF.

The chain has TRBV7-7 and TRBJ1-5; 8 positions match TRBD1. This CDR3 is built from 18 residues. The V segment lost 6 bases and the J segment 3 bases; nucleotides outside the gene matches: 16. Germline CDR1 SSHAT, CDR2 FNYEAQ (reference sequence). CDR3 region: CASSFPGRGRGHNQPQHF. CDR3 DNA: TGTGCCAGCAGTTTCCCCGGCCGGGGCAGGGGGCACAATCAGCCCCAGCATTTT.

This chain's CDR3 is CASKPLTANYGYTF. For the CDR3, the DNA is TGCGCCAGTAAACCTTTGACAGCTAACTATGGCTACACCTTC. The chain combines TRBV5-1 with TRBJ1-2; maybe TRBD1 (5 bases). This CDR3 is 14 amino acids long. V was shortened by 8 bases and J by 0 bases, with 14 bases between the two germline ends. CDR1 and CDR2 (germline): SGHRS, YFSETQ.

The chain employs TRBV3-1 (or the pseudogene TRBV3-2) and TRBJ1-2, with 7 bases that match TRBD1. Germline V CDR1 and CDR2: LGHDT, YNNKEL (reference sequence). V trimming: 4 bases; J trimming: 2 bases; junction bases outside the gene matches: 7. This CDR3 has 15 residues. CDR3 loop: CASSPLTGWNYGYTF. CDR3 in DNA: TGTGCCAGCAGCCCGTTGACAGGGTGGAACTATGGCTACACCTTC.

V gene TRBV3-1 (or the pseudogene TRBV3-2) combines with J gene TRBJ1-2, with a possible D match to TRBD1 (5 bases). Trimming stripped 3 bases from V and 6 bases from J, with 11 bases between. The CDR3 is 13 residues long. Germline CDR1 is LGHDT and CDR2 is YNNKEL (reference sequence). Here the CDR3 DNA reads TGTGCCAGCAGCCAGGGACTGGGGGATGGCTACACCTTC. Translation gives CASSQGLGDGYTF.

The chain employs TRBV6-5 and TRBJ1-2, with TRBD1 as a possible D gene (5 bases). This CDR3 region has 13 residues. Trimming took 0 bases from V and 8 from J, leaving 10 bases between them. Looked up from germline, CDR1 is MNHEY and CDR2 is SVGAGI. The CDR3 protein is CASSYSGLEGYTF. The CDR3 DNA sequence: TGTGCCAGCAGTTACTCGGGGCTGGAGGGCTACACCTTC.

The CDR3 bases are TGTGCCAGCAGCGTCGGACAGGAGAGCTATGGCTACACCTTC. Protein product: CASSVGQESYGYTF. The chain links TRBV9 to TRBJ1-2, with 7 bases fitting TRBD1. Germline-derived CDR1 and CDR2 are SGDLS and YYNGEE. The J segment lost 4 bases and the V segment lost 2 bases, leaving 5 bases of the junction unmatched. This CDR3 is built from 14 residues.

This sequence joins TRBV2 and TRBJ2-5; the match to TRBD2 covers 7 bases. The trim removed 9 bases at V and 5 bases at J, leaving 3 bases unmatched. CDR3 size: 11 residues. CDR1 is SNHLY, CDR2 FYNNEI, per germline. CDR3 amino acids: CASTSAETQYF. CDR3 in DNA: TGTGCCAGTACTAGCGCTGAGACCCAGTACTTC.

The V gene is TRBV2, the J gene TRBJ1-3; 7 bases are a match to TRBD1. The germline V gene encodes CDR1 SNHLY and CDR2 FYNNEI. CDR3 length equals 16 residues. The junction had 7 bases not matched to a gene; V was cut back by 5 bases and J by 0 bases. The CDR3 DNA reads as TGTGCCAGCAGTAAAGACAGGGTTGGCTCTGGAAACACCATATATTTT. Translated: CASSKDRVGSGNTIYF.

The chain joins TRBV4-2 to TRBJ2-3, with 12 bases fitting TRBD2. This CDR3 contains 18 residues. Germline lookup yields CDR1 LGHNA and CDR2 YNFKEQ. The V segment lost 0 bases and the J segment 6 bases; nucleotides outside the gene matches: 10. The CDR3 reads CASSQDIGLAGWFDTQYF. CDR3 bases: TGTGCCAGCAGCCAAGATATTGGACTAGCGGGATGGTTTGATACGCAGTATTTT.

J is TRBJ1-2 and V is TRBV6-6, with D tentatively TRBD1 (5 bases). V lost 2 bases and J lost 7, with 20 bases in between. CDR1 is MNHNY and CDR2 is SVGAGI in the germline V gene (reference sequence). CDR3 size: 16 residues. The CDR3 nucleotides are TGTGCCAGCAGTTACCCTGCCGCAGGGAAGGTGGGTGGCTACACCTTC. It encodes CASSYPAAGKVGGYTF.

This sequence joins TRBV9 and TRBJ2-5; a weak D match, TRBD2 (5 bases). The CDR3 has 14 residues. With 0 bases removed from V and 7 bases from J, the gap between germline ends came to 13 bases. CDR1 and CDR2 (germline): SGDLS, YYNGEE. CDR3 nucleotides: TGTGCCAGCAGCGTAGAGACATTAAGCGGGACCCAGTACTTC. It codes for CASSVETLSGTQYF.

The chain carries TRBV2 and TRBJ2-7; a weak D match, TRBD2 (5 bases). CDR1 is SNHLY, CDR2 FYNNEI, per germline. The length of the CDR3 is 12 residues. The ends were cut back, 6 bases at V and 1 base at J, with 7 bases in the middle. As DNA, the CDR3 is TGTGCCAGCAGAGGACTGTCCTACGAGCAGTACTTC. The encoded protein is CASRGLSYEQYF.

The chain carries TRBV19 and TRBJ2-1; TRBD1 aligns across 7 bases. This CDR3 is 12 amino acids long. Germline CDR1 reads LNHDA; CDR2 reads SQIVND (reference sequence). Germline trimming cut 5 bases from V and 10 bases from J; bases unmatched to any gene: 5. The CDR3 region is CASSDRVGEQFF. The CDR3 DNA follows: TGTGCCAGTAGTGACAGGGTAGGGGAGCAGTTCTTC.

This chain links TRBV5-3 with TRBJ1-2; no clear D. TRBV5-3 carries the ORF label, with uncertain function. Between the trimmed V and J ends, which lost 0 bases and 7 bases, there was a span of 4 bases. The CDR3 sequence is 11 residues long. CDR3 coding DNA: TGTGCCAGAAGCTTGGCGGGTGGCTACACCTTC. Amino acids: CARSLAGGYTF.